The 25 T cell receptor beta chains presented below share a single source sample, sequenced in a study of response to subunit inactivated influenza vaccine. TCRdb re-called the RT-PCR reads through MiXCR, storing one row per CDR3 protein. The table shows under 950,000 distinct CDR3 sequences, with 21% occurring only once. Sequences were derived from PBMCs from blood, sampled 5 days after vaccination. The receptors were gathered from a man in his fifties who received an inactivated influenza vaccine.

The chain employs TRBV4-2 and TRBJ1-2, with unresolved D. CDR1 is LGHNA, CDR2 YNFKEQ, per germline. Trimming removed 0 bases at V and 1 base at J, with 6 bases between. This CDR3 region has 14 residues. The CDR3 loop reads CASSQERVNYGYTF. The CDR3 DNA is TGTGCCAGCAGCCAAGAGAGGGTTAACTATGGCTACACCTTC.

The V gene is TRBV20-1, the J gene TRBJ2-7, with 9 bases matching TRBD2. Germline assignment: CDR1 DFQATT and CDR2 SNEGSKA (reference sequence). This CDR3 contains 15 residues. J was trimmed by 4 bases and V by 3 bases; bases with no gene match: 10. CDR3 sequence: CSASPRASGTYEQYF. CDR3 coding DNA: TGCAGTGCTAGCCCGCGGGCTAGCGGGACTTACGAGCAGTACTTC.

CDR3 loop: CSATTGTGSSGANVLTF. The CDR3 DNA follows: TGCAGTGCCACGACCGGGACAGGGTCCTCTGGGGCCAACGTCCTGACTTTC. The rearrangement links TRBV20-1 to TRBJ2-6; 9 bases match TRBD1. The CDR3 covers 17 residues. J gave up 0 bases and V 6 bases, and 9 bases lay outside the gene matches. The germline CDR1 and CDR2 sequences are DFQATT and SNEGSKA (reference sequence).

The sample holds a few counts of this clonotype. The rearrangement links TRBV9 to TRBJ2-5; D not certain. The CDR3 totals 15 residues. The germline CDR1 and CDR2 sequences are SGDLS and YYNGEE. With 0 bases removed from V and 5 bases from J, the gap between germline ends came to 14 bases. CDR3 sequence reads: CASSVAGASWETQYF. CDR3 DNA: TGTGCCAGCAGCGTAGCTGGAGCCAGCTGGGAGACCCAGTACTTC. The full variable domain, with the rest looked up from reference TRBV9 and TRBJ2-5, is DSGVTQTPKHLITATGQRVTLRCSPRSGDLSVYWYQQSLDQGLQFLIQYYNGEERAKGNILERFSAQQFPDLHSELNLSSLELGDSALYFCASSVAGASWETQYFGPGTRLLVL.

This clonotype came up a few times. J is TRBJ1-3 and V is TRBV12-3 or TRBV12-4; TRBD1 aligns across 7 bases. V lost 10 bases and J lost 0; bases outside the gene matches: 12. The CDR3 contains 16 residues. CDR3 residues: CATAGPGTASGNTIYF. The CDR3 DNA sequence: TGTGCCACAGCCGGACCCGGGACAGCCTCTGGAAACACCATATATTTT.

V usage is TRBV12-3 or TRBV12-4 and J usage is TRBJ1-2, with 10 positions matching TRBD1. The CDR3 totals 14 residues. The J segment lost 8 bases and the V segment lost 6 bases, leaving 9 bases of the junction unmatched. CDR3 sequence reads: CASRPGQGGGGYTF. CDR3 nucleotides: TGTGCCAGCAGACCCGGACAGGGGGGAGGAGGCTACACCTTC.

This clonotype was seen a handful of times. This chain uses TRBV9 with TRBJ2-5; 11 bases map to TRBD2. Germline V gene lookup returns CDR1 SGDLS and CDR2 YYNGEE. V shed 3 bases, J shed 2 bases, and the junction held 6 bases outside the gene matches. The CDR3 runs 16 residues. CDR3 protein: CASSARLAGIQETQYF. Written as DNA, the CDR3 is TGTGCCAGCAGCGCTAGACTAGCGGGGATACAAGAGACCCAGTACTTC.

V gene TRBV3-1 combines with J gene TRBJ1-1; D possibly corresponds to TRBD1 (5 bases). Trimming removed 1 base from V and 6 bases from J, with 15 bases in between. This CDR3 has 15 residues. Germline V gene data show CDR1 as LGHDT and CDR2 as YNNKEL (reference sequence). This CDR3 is CASSQAGTTKAEAFF. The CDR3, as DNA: TGTGCCAGCAGCCAAGCAGGGACCACCAAGGCTGAAGCTTTCTTT.

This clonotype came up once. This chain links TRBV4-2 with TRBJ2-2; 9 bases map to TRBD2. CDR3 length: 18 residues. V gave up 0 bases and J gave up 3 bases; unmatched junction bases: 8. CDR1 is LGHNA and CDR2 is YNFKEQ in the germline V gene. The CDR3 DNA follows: TGTGCCAGCAGCCAAGAGCGGGTAGCGGGAGTGTACACCGGGGAGCTGTTTTTT. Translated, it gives CASSQERVAGVYTGELFF.

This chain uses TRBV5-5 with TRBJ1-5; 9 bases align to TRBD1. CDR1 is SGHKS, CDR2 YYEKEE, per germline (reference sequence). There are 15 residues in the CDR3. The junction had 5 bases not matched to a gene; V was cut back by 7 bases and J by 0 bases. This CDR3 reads CASSWGQGSNQPQHF. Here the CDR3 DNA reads TGTGCCAGCTCCTGGGGACAGGGTAGCAATCAGCCCCAGCATTTT.

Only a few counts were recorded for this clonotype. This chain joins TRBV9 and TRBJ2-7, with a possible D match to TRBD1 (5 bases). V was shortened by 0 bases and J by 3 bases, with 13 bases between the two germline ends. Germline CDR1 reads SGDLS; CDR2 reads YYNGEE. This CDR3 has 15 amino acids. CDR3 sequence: CASSVGSGNFYEQYF. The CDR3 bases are TGTGCCAGCAGCGTAGGATCAGGGAATTTCTACGAGCAGTACTTC.

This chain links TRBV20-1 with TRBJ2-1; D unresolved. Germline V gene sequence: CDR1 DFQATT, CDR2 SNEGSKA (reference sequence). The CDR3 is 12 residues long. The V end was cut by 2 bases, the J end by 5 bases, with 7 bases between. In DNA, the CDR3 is TGCAGTGCTAGAAAAGACAACAATGAGCAGTTCTTC. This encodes CSARKDNNEQFF.

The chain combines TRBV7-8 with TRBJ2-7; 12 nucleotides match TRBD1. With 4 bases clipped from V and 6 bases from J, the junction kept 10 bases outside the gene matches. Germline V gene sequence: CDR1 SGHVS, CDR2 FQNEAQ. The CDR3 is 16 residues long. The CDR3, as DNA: TGTGCCAGCAGCTCCCGCCGGGACAGGGGGCGAAGCGAGCAGTACTTC. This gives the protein CASSSRRDRGRSEQYF. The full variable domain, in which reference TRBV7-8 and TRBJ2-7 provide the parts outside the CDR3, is GAGVSQSPRYKVAKRGQDVALRCDPISGHVSLFWYQQALGQGPEFLTYFQNEAQLDKSGLPSDRFFAERPEGSVSTLKIQRTQQEDSAVYLCASSSRRDRGRSEQYFGPGTRLTVT.

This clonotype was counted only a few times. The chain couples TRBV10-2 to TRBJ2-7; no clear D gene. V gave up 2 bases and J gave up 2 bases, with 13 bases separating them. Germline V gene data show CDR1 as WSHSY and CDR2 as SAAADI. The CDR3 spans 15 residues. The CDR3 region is CASSETVAGPYEQYF. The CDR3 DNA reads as TGCGCCAGCAGTGAGACGGTGGCCGGCCCCTACGAGCAGTACTTC.

Written as DNA, the CDR3 is TGTGCCAGCAGCCTATCTCGGGCGGGAGATAACTTGCAGTACTTC. Protein sequence: CASSLSRAGDNLQYF. The J gene is TRBJ2-7, the V gene TRBV7-9; 7 positions agree with TRBD2. From germline, CDR1 is SEHNR and CDR2 FQNEAQ (reference sequence). The ends lost 5 bases at V and 9 bases at J; junction bases unmatched: 16. CDR3 length: 15 amino acids.

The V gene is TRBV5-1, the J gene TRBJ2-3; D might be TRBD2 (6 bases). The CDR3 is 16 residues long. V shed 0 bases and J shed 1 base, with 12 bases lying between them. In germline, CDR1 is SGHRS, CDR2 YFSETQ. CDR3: CASSLDGTGGTDTQYF. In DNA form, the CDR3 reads TGCGCCAGCAGCTTGGATGGGACTGGCGGCACAGATACGCAGTATTTT.

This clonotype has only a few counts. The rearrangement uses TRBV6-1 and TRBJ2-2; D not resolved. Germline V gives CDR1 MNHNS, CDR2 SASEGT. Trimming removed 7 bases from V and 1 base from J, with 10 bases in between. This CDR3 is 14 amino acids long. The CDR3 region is CASKTDWNTGELFF. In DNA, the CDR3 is TGTGCCAGCAAGACCGACTGGAACACCGGGGAGCTGTTTTTT.

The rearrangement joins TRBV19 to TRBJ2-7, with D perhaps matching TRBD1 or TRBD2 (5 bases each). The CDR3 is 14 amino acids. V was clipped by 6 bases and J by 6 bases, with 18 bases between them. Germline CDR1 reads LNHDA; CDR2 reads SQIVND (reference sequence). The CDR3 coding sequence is TGTGCCAGTAGACAAAGGAGAGGGGCTGGCGAGCAGTACTTC. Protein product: CASRQRRGAGEQYF.

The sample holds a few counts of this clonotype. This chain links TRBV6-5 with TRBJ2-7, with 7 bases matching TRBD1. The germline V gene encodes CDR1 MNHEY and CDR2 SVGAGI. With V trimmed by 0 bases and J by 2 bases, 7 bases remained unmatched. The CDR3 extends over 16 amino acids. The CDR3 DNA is TGTGCCAGCAGTTACTCGAGACAGGGAACCACCTACGAGCAGTACTTC. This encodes CASSYSRQGTTYEQYF.

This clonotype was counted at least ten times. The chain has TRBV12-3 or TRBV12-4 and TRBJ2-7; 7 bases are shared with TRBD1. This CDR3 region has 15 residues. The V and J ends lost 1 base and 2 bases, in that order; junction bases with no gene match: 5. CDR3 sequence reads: CASSLGWTGPYEQYF. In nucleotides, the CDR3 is TGTGCCAGCAGTTTAGGTTGGACAGGTCCCTACGAGCAGTACTTC.

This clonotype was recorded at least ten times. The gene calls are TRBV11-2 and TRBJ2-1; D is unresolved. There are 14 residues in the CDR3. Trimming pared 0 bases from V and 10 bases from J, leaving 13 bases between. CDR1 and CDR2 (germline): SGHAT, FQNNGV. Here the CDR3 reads CASSLDLGAREQFF. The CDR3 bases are TGTGCCAGCAGCTTAGACCTGGGCGCAAGGGAGCAGTTCTTC.

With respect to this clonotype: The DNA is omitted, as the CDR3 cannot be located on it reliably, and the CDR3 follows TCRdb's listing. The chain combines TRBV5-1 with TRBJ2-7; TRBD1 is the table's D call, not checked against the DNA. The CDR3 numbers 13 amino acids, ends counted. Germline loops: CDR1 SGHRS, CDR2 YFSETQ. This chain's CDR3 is CASSFWRGDEQYF.

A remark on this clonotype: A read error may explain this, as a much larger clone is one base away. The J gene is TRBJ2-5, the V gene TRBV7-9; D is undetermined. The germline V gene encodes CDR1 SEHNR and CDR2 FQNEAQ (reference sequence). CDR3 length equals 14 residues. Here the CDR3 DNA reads TGTGCCAGCAGCTTAGGGGCGAGACAAGAGACCCTGTACTTC. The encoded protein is CASSLGARQETLYF.

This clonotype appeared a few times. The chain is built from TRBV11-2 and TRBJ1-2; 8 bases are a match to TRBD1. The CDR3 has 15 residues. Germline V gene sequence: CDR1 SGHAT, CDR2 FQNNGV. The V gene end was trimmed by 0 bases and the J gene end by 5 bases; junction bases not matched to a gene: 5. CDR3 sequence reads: CASSLEPGQAYGYTF. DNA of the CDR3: TGTGCCAGCAGCTTAGAGCCGGGACAGGCTTATGGCTACACCTTC.

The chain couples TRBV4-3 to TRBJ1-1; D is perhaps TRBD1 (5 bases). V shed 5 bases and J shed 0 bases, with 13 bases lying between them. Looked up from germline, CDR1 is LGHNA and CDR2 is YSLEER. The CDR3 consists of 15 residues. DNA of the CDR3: TGCGCCAGCAGCTTCCTTCAGGGTATGAACACTGAAGCTTTCTTT. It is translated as CASSFLQGMNTEAFF.